This TCR beta chain was identified during a study of cytomegalovirus exposure and HLA in healthy donors. With 60 Vbeta and 13 Jbeta primers, the PCR was carried out. Method: immunoSEQ multiplex PCR; TCRdb's copy keeps in-frame clones and lacks some. The repertoire holds fewer than 110,000 clones, with roughly 70% as singletons. Germline loops: CDR1 MDHEN, CDR2 SYDVKM. The junction had 5 bases not matched to a gene; V was cut back by 4 bases and J by 2 bases. This CDR3 has 15 amino acids. The TCR originated in a man between 45 and 60 years old in good health and CMV-seronegative. Input material: PBMCs. The chain couples TRBV28 to TRBJ2-7; 10 positions match TRBD1. CDR3 sequence reads: CASSSGQGDTYEQYF. CDR3 nucleotide sequence: TGTGCCAGCAGTTCCGGACAGGGGGATACCTACGAGCAGTACTTC.